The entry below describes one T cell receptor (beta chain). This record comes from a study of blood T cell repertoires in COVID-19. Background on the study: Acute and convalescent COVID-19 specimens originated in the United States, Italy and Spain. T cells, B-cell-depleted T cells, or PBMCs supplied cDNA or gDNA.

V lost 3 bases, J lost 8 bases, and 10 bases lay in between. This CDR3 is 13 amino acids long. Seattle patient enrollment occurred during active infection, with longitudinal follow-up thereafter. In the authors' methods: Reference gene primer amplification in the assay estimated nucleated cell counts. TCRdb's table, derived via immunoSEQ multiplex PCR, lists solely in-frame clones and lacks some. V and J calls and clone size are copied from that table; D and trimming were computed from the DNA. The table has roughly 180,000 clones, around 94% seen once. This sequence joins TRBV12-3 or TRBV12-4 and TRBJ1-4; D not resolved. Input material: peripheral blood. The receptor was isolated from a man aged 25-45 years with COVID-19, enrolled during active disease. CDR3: CASSLRVGEKLFF. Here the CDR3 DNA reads TGTGCCAGCAGTTTGAGGGTGGGCGAAAAACTGTTTTTT.